Listed below are T cell receptor beta chains from one sample, sequenced in a study of cytomegalovirus exposure and HLA in healthy donors. Produced via immunoSEQ multiplex PCR; TCRdb's table is partial and in-frame only. Of 150,000 to 250,000 clones in the sample, roughly 84% were seen once. Material for sequencing was PBMCs. The receptors originated from a woman aged 25 to 39 in good health and CMV-seropositive. The CDR3 runs from the conserved cysteine through the conserved F or W. The order of the fields is D gene, clone size, V gene, J gene, CDR3 DNA, CDR3 protein. D genes are given only for firm matches. Not every row has a clone size; where given, it reads once, few, many or a size class.

D: .
size: .
V: TRBV19
J: TRBJ2-1
DNA: TGTGCCAGTACTCTATTGCATACCGAGAATGAGCAGTTCTTC
CDR3: CASTLLHTENEQFF

D: .
size: few
V: TRBV18
J: TRBJ2-7
DNA: TGTGCCAGCTCACCAACGGAGGACGAGCAGTACTTC
CDR3: CASSPTEDEQYF

D: .
size: once
V: TRBV5-1
J: TRBJ2-1
DNA: TGCGCCAGCAGCCTAACACTAGGAGACCCGCAGTTCTTC
CDR3: CASSLTLGDPQFF

D: TRBD1
size: .
V: TRBV7-3
J: TRBJ2-2
DNA: TGTGCCAGCAGCTTAAATCGGGACAGGGCCAACACCGGGGAGCTGTTTTTT
CDR3: CASSLNRDRANTGELFF

D: .
size: many
V: TRBV15
J: TRBJ2-1
DNA: TGTGCCACCAGCAGAGGTCGGGGAGACAATGAGCAGTTCTTC
CDR3: CATSRGRGDNEQFF

D: .
size: .
V: TRBV5-1
J: TRBJ2-5
DNA: TGCGCCAGCAGCTTGGAGGGGTACCGAGAAGAGACCCAGTACTTC
CDR3: CASSLEGYREETQYF

D: .
size: .
V: TRBV30
J: TRBJ2-3
DNA: TGTGCCTGGACAGGGGCAGATACGCAGTATTTT
CDR3: CAWTGADTQYF

D: .
size: .
V: TRBV25-1
J: TRBJ2-7
DNA: TGTGCCAGCAGTGAATTACTAGGTACCCCCTACGAGCAGTACTTC
CDR3: CASSELLGTPYEQYF

D: .
size: .
V: TRBV5-1
J: TRBJ1-5
DNA: TGCGCCAGCAGCTTGGACAGTCCAAATCAGCCCCAGCATTTT
CDR3: CASSLDSPNQPQHF

D: .
size: .
V: TRBV11-1
J: TRBJ1-5
DNA: TGTGCCAGCAGCCTTCAGACGGGGGGAGATCAGCCCCAGCATTTT
CDR3: CASSLQTGGDQPQHF

D: .
size: .
V: TRBV27
J: TRBJ2-1
DNA: TGTGCCAGCAGTTTACATTTGGCGGCTAACTACAATGAGCAGTTCTTC
CDR3: CASSLHLAANYNEQFF

D: .
size: .
V: TRBV23-1
J: TRBJ2-7
DNA: TGCGCCAGGGGGGGGGCTGACTACGAGCAGTACTTC
CDR3: CARGGADYEQYF

D: .
size: .
V: TRBV28
J: TRBJ1-4
DNA: TGTGCCAGCAGTTTATCACAGGGTTGGCAAGGAAAACTGTTTTTT
CDR3: CASSLSQGWQGKLFF

D: TRBD1
size: .
V: TRBV2
J: TRBJ1-5
DNA: TGTGCCAGCAGCCCCGACAGGGGAAGCAATCAGCCCCAGCATTTT
CDR3: CASSPDRGSNQPQHF

D: TRBD1
size: medium-sized
V: TRBV6-4
J: TRBJ2-6
DNA: TGTGCCAGCGGGGACAGTGTTGGTGGGGCCAACGTCCTGACTTTC
CDR3: CASGDSVGGANVLTF

D: .
size: once
V: TRBV20-1
J: TRBJ2-7
DNA: TGCAGTGCTAGACGAGCCTACGAGCAGTACTTC
CDR3: CSARRAYEQYF

D: TRBD2
size: .
V: TRBV2
J: TRBJ2-7
DNA: TGTGCCAGCAGTGAAACAGGGCGGGGACTAGCCAGGGAGCAGTACTTC
CDR3: CASSETGRGLAREQYF

D: TRBD1
size: .
V: TRBV5-6
J: TRBJ2-7
DNA: TGTGCCAGCAGCCCCGGGGACAGATACGAGCAGTACTTC
CDR3: CASSPGDRYEQYF

D: TRBD1
size: .
V: TRBV18
J: TRBJ1-1
DNA: TGTGCCAGCTCACGAAGACAGGGAAGGGGCACTGAAGCTTTCTTT
CDR3: CASSRRQGRGTEAFF

D: TRBD1
size: many
V: TRBV7-8
J: TRBJ2-7
DNA: TGTGCCAGCAGCTTAGGACAGGGAGTATCCCACGAGCAGTACTTC
CDR3: CASSLGQGVSHEQYF

D: .
size: .
V: TRBV5-6
J: TRBJ1-2
DNA: TGTGCCAGCAGCTTACGGGTTGGCTATGGCTACACCTTC
CDR3: CASSLRVGYGYTF

D: TRBD1
size: .
V: TRBV30
J: TRBJ1-1
DNA: TGTGCCTGGACCTGTAACTCCGGGACAGGGGCAGCTTTCTTT
CDR3: CAWTCNSGTGAAFF

D: .
size: .
V: TRBV7-9
J: TRBJ2-7
DNA: TGTGCCAGCAGCTTAGGGCCTGGGGGGAGCTCCTACGAGCAGTACTTC
CDR3: CASSLGPGGSSYEQYF

D: .
size: .
V: TRBV27
J: TRBJ2-3
DNA: TGTGCCAGCAGTTTATCTACCCTTTTGACACTAGGAGATACGCAGTATTTT
CDR3: CASSLSTLLTLGDTQYF

D: .
size: .
V: TRBV6-1
J: TRBJ1-2
DNA: TGTGCCAGCAATAATCCGAGGATTTATGGCTACACCTTC
CDR3: CASNNPRIYGYTF